These 21 T cell receptor beta chains originate from one sample sequenced in a study of T cell changes during pregnancy in multiple sclerosis. Generated by immunoSEQ multiplex PCR, the TCRdb table keeps only in-frame clones and is missing some. The sample has more than 60,000 clones; 90% to 95% are singletons. The source was peripheral blood, collected before pregnancy. These TCRs come from a female donor with multiple sclerosis, enrolled in a pregnancy study.

J is TRBJ1-1 and V is TRBV20-1; the D is unclear. The CDR3 spans 11 residues. Germline values: CDR1 DFQATT, CDR2 SNEGSKA (reference sequence). The V end was cut by 6 bases, the J end by 1 base, with 6 bases between. The CDR3 DNA is TGCAGTGCGGAGGGGAACACTGAAGCTTTCTTT. Translated: CSAEGNTEAFF.

The chain recombines TRBV7-6 with TRBJ2-1; 8 positions match TRBD1. Germline CDR1 and CDR2: SGHVS and FNYEAQ. This CDR3 region has 14 residues. The V segment lost 5 bases and the J segment 7 bases; nucleotides outside the gene matches: 7. The CDR3, as DNA: TGTGCCAGCAGCCGACAGGGGTGGTTGAATGAGCAGTTCTTC. Residues: CASSRQGWLNEQFF.

V usage is TRBV6-5 and J usage is TRBJ1-5; 7 bases are shared with TRBD1. V was pared by 6 bases and J by 3 bases, with 8 bases of the junction left unmatched. The CDR3 length is 15 residues. Germline V CDR1 and CDR2: MNHEY, SVGAGI. The CDR3 DNA reads as TGTGCCAGCAGGTCCTACGGGACAGCCAATCAGCCCCAGCATTTT. This gives the protein CASRSYGTANQPQHF.

The J gene is TRBJ2-2, the V gene TRBV5-5; possible D gene TRBD1, 5 bases. This CDR3 is built from 14 residues. The germline V and J ends were trimmed by 2 bases and 1 base, with 6 bases remaining between them. CDR1 is SGHKS and CDR2 is YYEKEE in the germline V gene (reference sequence). The DNA of the CDR3 is TGTGCCAGCAGCTTAACAGGGAACACCGGGGAGCTGTTTTTT. Residues: CASSLTGNTGELFF.

Of note for this clone: Other nucleotide sequences from this sample produce the same CDR3. The chain employs TRBV4-2 and TRBJ2-3; 13 nucleotides match TRBD2. V gave up 4 bases and J gave up 4 bases; unmatched junction bases: 5. The CDR3 is 16 residues long. Germline loops: CDR1 LGHNA, CDR2 YNFKEQ. CDR3 DNA sequence: TGTGCCAGCAGCCCCCGACTAGCGGGGGGATCAGATACGCAGTATTTT. It translates to CASSPRLAGGSDTQYF.

This sequence joins TRBV6-5 and TRBJ2-3; possible D gene TRBD2, 5 bases. The CDR3 is 14 residues long. Trimming cost V 6 bases and J 0 bases, with 10 bases left between them. CDR1 MNHEY and CDR2 SVGAGI come from the germline V gene. The CDR3 loop is CASRRRPSTDTQYF. As DNA, the CDR3 is TGTGCCAGCAGAAGGAGGCCTAGCACAGATACGCAGTATTTT.

This clone was observed a single time. The V and J genes are TRBV19 and TRBJ1-1, with 8 bases matching TRBD1. The CDR3 covers 15 residues. Germline CDR1 reads LNHDA; CDR2 reads SQIVND (reference sequence). With V trimmed by 6 bases and J by 0 bases, 6 bases remained unmatched. In nucleotides, the CDR3 is TGTGCCAGTAGCTCTAACAGGGGGATGAACACTGAAGCTTTCTTT. It yields the protein CASSSNRGMNTEAFF.

The chain carries TRBV6-6 and TRBJ1-2, with a weak D call TRBD1 (6 bases). Germline V gives CDR1 MNHNY, CDR2 SVGAGI (reference sequence). The CDR3 has 13 residues. V was shortened by 2 bases and J by 4 bases, with 8 bases between the two germline ends. The CDR3, as DNA: TGTGCCAGCAGTTACGACAGGTCCTATGGCTACACCTTC. Protein sequence: CASSYDRSYGYTF.

The rearrangement joins TRBV4-3 to TRBJ2-3, with D maybe TRBD1 (5 bases). The germline gives CDR1 LGHNA, CDR2 YSLEER. The CDR3 sequence is 16 residues long. V was clipped by 0 bases and J by 5 bases, with 15 bases between them. CDR3 loop: CASSQDRWQGKDTQYF. CDR3 DNA sequence: TGCGCCAGCAGCCAAGATAGATGGCAGGGAAAAGATACGCAGTATTTT.

This clone was found once. The CDR3 reads CASRRSGVRYNEQFF. The CDR3, as DNA: TGTGCCAGCAGACGCTCGGGGGTCAGGTACAATGAGCAGTTCTTC. This chain joins TRBV7-2 and TRBJ2-1; D might be TRBD2 (6 bases). Germline values: CDR1 SGHTA, CDR2 FQGNSA. This CDR3 has 15 amino acids. The V end lost 6 bases, the J end lost 4 bases, and 16 bases lay between the germline ends.

This clone was detected only a few times. The gene calls are TRBV6-6 and TRBJ2-2; 10 nucleotides match TRBD2. Per the germline V gene, CDR1 is MNHNY and CDR2 is SVGAGI (reference sequence). CDR3 size: 15 residues. Losses at the gene ends were 6 bases for V and 4 bases for J; bases not matched to a gene: 5. CDR3: CASRERGGSTGELFF. The CDR3 DNA reads TGTGCCAGCAGGGAGCGGGGGGGCAGCACCGGGGAGCTGTTTTTT.

V and J are TRBV6-6 and TRBJ1-6; D call uncertain. In germline, CDR1 is MNHNY, CDR2 SVGAGI (reference sequence). Trimming cost V 8 bases and J 9 bases, with 11 bases left between them. This CDR3 contains 12 residues. The CDR3: CASSGLGSPLHF. CDR3 nucleotides: TGTGCCAGCTCCGGGTTGGGTTCACCCCTCCACTTT.

CDR3 in DNA: TGTGCCATCAGTGAGCTGGCTTACGAGCAGTTCTTC. Amino acids: CAISELAYEQFF. The gene calls are TRBV10-3 and TRBJ2-1; no reliable D call. V was shortened by 2 bases and J by 10 bases, with 9 bases between the two germline ends. CDR1 and CDR2 (germline): ENHRY, SYGVKD. This CDR3 contains 12 residues.

V gene TRBV25-1 combines with J gene TRBJ1-1; D call uncertain. This CDR3 has 14 amino acids. Per germline, CDR1 MGHDK and CDR2 SYGVNS. Trimming removed 2 bases from V and 1 base from J, with 8 bases in between. This chain's CDR3 is CASSELSSNTEAFF. CDR3 coding DNA: TGTGCCAGCAGTGAACTCAGTTCGAACACTGAAGCTTTCTTT.

The chain recombines TRBV7-8 with TRBJ1-2, with TRBD1 matching over 9 bases. The CDR3 loop spans 13 amino acids. V lost 5 bases, J lost 7 bases, and 5 bases stayed unmatched. CDR1 SGHVS and CDR2 FQNEAQ come from the germline V gene. The CDR3 region has the DNA TGTGCCAGCAGCCCGGACAGGGGAGGTGGCTACACCTTC. Protein product: CASSPDRGGGYTF.

V gene TRBV4-2 combines with J gene TRBJ2-3; tentative D call: TRBD2 (6 bases). The CDR3 covers 16 residues. From germline, CDR1 is LGHNA and CDR2 YNFKEQ. The germline V and J ends were trimmed by 0 bases and 0 bases, with 10 bases remaining between them. Written as DNA, the CDR3 is TGTGCCAGCAGCCAAGAGGCGGGGACTAGCACAGATACGCAGTATTTT. This gives the protein CASSQEAGTSTDTQYF.

The gene calls are TRBV7-3 and TRBJ1-1; TRBD1 might be the D (5 bases). This CDR3 is 12 amino acids long. CDR1 is SGHTA, CDR2 FQGTGA, per germline. Trimming left V 7 bases short and J 7 bases short, with 13 bases between. In nucleotides, the CDR3 is TGTGCCAGCACCTATCTAGGGGATGAAGCTTTCTTT. Protein sequence: CASTYLGDEAFF. Full variable domain (missing parts from reference TRBV7-3 and TRBJ1-1): GAGVSQTPSNKVTEKGKYVELRCDPISGHTALYWYRQSLGQGPEFLIYFQGTGAADDSGLPNDRFFAVRPEGSVSTLKIQRTERGDSAVYLCASTYLGDEAFFGQGTRLTVV.

The chain is built from TRBV19 and TRBJ1-4; 9 bases are a match to TRBD1. The germline V gene encodes CDR1 LNHDA and CDR2 SQIVND (reference sequence). This CDR3 has 17 residues. V lost 3 bases and J lost 6; bases outside the gene matches: 11. The CDR3 bases are TGTGCCAGTAGTATGGGAATTCACAGGGGGCTTTATGAAAAACTGTTTTTT. Its protein is CASSMGIHRGLYEKLFF.

J is TRBJ1-2 and V is TRBV6-1; D is unclear. The germline V gene has CDR1 MNHNS and CDR2 SASEGT. The CDR3 spans 16 residues. V lost 4 bases and J 0 bases, leaving 15 bases between the germline ends. This chain's CDR3 is CASSGAGLTPNYGYTF. CDR3 nucleotides: TGTGCCAGCAGTGGGGCAGGCCTTACCCCTAACTATGGCTACACCTTC.

The chain carries TRBV29-1 and TRBJ2-4; 9 positions match TRBD1. Looked up from germline, CDR1 is SQVTM and CDR2 is ANQGSEA. The CDR3 is 18 residues long. The V segment lost 4 bases and the J segment 0 bases; nucleotides outside the gene matches: 13. The CDR3 DNA follows: TGCAGCGTTGTCGGACAGGGGTTCGGCGGAGTAGCCAAAAACATTCAGTACTTC. Translated, it gives CSVVGQGFGGVAKNIQYF. The entire variable domain, with the rest obtained from reference TRBV29-1 and TRBJ2-4, is as follows: SAVISQKPSRDICQRGTSLTIQCQVDSQVTMMFWYRQQPGQSLTLIATANQGSEATYESGFVIDKFPISRPNLTFSTLTVSNMSPEDSSIYLCSVVGQGFGGVAKNIQYFGAGTRLSVL.

This sequence joins TRBV9 and TRBJ2-3; tentative D call: TRBD2 (5 bases). CDR1 and CDR2 (germline): SGDLS, YYNGEE. The CDR3 spans 14 residues. V was shortened by 0 bases and J by 6 bases, with 11 bases between the two germline ends. The CDR3: CASSVDGLRDTQYF. CDR3 nucleotides: TGTGCCAGCAGCGTAGACGGACTTAGGGATACGCAGTATTTT.